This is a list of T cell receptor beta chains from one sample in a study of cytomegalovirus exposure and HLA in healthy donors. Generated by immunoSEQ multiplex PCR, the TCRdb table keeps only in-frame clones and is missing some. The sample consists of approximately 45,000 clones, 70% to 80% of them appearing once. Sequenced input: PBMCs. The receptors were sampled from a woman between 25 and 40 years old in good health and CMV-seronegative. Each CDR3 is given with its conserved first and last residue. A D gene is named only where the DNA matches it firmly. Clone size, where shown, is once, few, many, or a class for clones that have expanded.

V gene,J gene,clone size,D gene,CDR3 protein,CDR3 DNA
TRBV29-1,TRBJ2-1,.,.,CSVGLQVPYNEQFF,TGCAGCGTTGGGTTGCAGGTGCCATACAATGAGCAGTTCTTC
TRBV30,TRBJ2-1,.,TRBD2,CAWSTSGREGRWNEQFF,TGTGCCTGGAGTACTAGCGGGAGAGAGGGGCGGTGGAATGAGCAGTTCTTC
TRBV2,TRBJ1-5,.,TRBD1,CASRNTGGGWGNQPQHF,TGTGCCAGCAGGAATACAGGGGGCGGGTGGGGCAATCAGCCCCAGCATTTT
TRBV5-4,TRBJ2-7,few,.,CASRGDPPTYEQYF,TGTGCCAGCCGCGGGGATCCCCCGACCTACGAGCAGTACTTC
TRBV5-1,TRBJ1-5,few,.,CASSWDINQPQHF,TGCGCCAGCAGCTGGGACATTAATCAGCCCCAGCATTTT
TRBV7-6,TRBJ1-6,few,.,CASSLSPPSGGANSPLHF,TGTGCCAGCAGCTTATCCCCTCCCTCGGGGGGGGCTAATTCACCCCTCCACTTT
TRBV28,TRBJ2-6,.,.,CASTPFRSGANVLTF,TGTGCCAGCACCCCCTTTCGGTCTGGGGCCAACGTCCTGACTTTC
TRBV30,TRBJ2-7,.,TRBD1,CAWSWGQYEQYF,TGTGCCTGGAGTTGGGGACAGTACGAGCAGTACTTC
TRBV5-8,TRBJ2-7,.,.,CASSLYPQGYYEQYF,TGTGCCAGCAGCTTGTACCCCCAGGGGTACTACGAGCAGTACTTC
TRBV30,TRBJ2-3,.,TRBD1,CAWTGTGIRDTQYF,TGTGCCTGGACCGGGACAGGGATTAGAGATACGCAGTATTTT
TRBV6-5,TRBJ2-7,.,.,CASSRGSYEQYF,TGTGCCAGCAGTAGGGGTTCCTACGAGCAGTACTTC
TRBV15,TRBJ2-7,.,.,CATSRDWTVRYEQYF,TGTGCCACCAGCAGAGATTGGACAGTCCGATACGAGCAGTACTTC
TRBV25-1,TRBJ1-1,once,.,CASSEAGVGTEAFF,TGTGCCAGCAGTGAAGCTGGAGTTGGGACTGAAGCTTTCTTT
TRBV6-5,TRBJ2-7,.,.,CASLSEQGSYEQYF,TGTGCCAGCTTATCCGAACAGGGCTCCTACGAGCAGTACTTC
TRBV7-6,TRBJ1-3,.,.,CASSLRGTGNTIYF,TGTGCCAGCAGCCTAAGGGGTACTGGAAACACCATATATTTT
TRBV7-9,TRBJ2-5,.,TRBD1,CASSWTGQETQYF,TGTGCCAGCAGTTGGACAGGCCAAGAGACCCAGTACTTC